This TCR beta chain was obtained from a study of regulatory T cells in long-lasting Graves disease. This CDR3 contains 14 residues. With V trimmed by 6 bases and J by 4 bases, 7 bases remained unmatched. Germline V gene lookup returns CDR1 MNHEY and CDR2 SVGEGT. Study-level findings and limits: For persistent Graves' patients, TCR diversity was lower than for newly diagnosed ones. Persistent disease preferred TRBV28, TRBJ1-2 and TRBJ2-5. Accuracy may have suffered from the small sample size.

Note on this clonotype: Its antigen is unknown.

The authors built TCR beta libraries using iRepertoire HTBI primers and Arm-PCR of CDR3 regions. TCRdb independently ran MiXCR on the multiplex PCR reads; one entry per CDR3 protein. The sample consists of around 330,000 distinct CDR3 sequences, more than 15% of them appearing once. Noted time point: newly diagnosed GD, antithyroid drugs for less than 3 months. The TCR library was prepared using RNA isolated from PBMCs. The receptor comes from a female donor with Graves disease. V and J are TRBV6-2 or TRBV6-3 and TRBJ1-2; 8 nucleotides match TRBD1. The source material was peripheral blood mononuclear cells (PBMCs), sampled at new diagnosis, from a patient treated with antithyroid drugs. The CDR3 region has the DNA TGTGCCAGCAGGGATCTCACAGGGGGCTATGGCTACACCTTC. This sequence encodes CASRDLTGGYGYTF.